The 29 T cell receptor beta chains in this list originate from one sample, sequenced in a study of radiotherapy plus CTLA-4 blockade in lung cancer. Clones were read by immunoSEQ multiplex PCR, and TCRdb kept only the in-frame ones, dropping some. In the table there are 20,000 to 30,000 clones, roughly 79% of which are singletons. Material: peripheral blood, obtained from a patient treated with radiotherapy plus ipilimumab. Receptors were obtained from a human donor with non-small cell lung cancer that progressed on radiotherapy plus ipilimumab.

The V call is TRBV19, the J call TRBJ2-1, with D possibly being TRBD2 (7 bases). CDR3 length: 15 amino acids. The germline CDR1 and CDR2 sequences are LNHDA and SQIVND (reference sequence). Trimming left V 1 base short and J 5 bases short, with 12 bases between. The CDR3, as DNA: TGTGCCAGTAGTATAGGTGCGGGGGCTAACAATGAGCAGTTCTTC. It translates to CASSIGAGANNEQFF.

The chain has TRBV19 and TRBJ2-7; a possible D gene is TRBD2 (6 bases). This CDR3 contains 14 residues. Germline-derived CDR1 and CDR2 are LNHDA and SQIVND (reference sequence). The V and J ends lost 1 base and 6 bases respectively, with 13 bases between them. CDR3 residues: CASSIGRESSEQYF. The CDR3, as DNA: TGTGCCAGTAGTATAGGTCGGGAGTCGAGCGAGCAGTACTTC.

V is TRBV18 and J is TRBJ1-5, with 9 nucleotides matching TRBD1. The germline V gene has CDR1 KGHSH and CDR2 LQKENI. This CDR3 has 16 amino acids. With 6 bases clipped from V and 6 bases from J, the junction kept 12 bases outside the gene matches. The CDR3, as DNA: TGTGCCAGCTCCCTTAGCACAGGGGGCGTAAGTCAGCCCCAGCATTTT. The encoded protein is CASSLSTGGVSQPQHF. The whole variable domain, remainder taken from reference TRBV18 and TRBJ1-5, is NAGVMQNPRHLVRRRGQEARLRCSPMKGHSHVYWYRQLPEEGLKFMVYLQKENIIDESGMPKERFSAEFPKEGPSILRIQQVVRGDSAAYFCASSLSTGGVSQPQHFGDGTRLSIL.

The chain carries TRBV9 and TRBJ2-1; TRBD2 might be the D (6 bases). Trimming took 4 bases from V and 5 from J, leaving 13 bases between them. The CDR3 has 14 residues. Germline values: CDR1 SGDLS, CDR2 YYNGEE. The CDR3 sequence is CASSITGTHNEQFF. As DNA, the CDR3 is TGTGCCAGCAGCATAACCGGGACTCACAATGAGCAGTTCTTC. The variable domain in full, completed from reference TRBV9 and TRBJ2-1, reads DSGVTQTPKHLITATGQRVTLRCSPRSGDLSVYWYQQSLDQGLQFLIQYYNGEERAKGNILERFSAQQFPDLHSELNLSSLELGDSALYFCASSITGTHNEQFFGPGTRLTVL.

This sequence joins TRBV5-1 and TRBJ2-7; 14 positions agree with TRBD2. Germline CDR1 reads SGHRS; CDR2 reads YFSETQ. The CDR3 totals 16 residues. Germline trimming cut 0 bases from V and 2 bases from J; bases unmatched to any gene: 1. CDR3 loop: CASSLAGLAGAYEQYF. In DNA form, the CDR3 reads TGCGCCAGCAGCTTGGCGGGACTAGCGGGAGCCTACGAGCAGTACTTC.

The chain joins TRBV4-3 to TRBJ1-2; 9 bases align to TRBD1. Per germline, CDR1 LGHNA and CDR2 YSLEER. Unmatched junction bases numbered 2, after V lost 0 bases and J lost 3 bases. There are 15 residues in the CDR3. In nucleotides, the CDR3 is TGCGCCAGCAGCCAAGAAGGGACAGGGTACTATGGCTACACCTTC. It specifies CASSQEGTGYYGYTF.

The J gene is TRBJ2-1, the V gene TRBV27, with D possibly matching TRBD1 (5 bases). V lost 0 bases to trimming and J lost 4 bases, with 10 bases between them. Germline assignment: CDR1 MNHEY and CDR2 SMNVEV (reference sequence). The CDR3 loop spans 15 amino acids. CDR3 sequence reads: CASSLSGAVYNEQFF. The CDR3 coding sequence is TGTGCCAGCAGTTTATCAGGGGCGGTTTACAATGAGCAGTTCTTC.

The chain combines TRBV7-2 with TRBJ2-7, with unresolved D. CDR3 length: 12 residues. CDR1 is SGHTA, CDR2 FQGNSA, per germline. V dropped 5 bases and J dropped 6 bases, with 11 bases sitting between them. The CDR3 here is CASSPEPGEQYF. The CDR3 DNA reads as TGTGCCAGCAGCCCAGAGCCGGGCGAGCAGTACTTC.

The V gene is TRBV30, the J gene TRBJ2-3, with TRBD1 matching over 7 bases. The CDR3 spans 14 residues. The V segment lost 3 bases and the J segment 2 bases; nucleotides outside the gene matches: 5. Per the germline V gene, CDR1 is GTSNPN and CDR2 is SVGIG (reference sequence). This chain's CDR3 is CAWRTGRNTDTQYF. In nucleotides, the CDR3 is TGTGCCTGGAGGACAGGGAGAAACACAGATACGCAGTATTTT.

A few counts support this clone. The J gene is TRBJ1-4, the V gene TRBV5-1, with D unresolved. Trimming took 4 bases from V and 8 from J, leaving 15 bases between them. The CDR3 contains 14 residues. CDR1 and CDR2 (germline): SGHRS, YFSETQ. In DNA form, the CDR3 reads TGCGCCAGCAGCCTGGCGGGTCCCGGGGAAAAACTGTTTTTT. It specifies CASSLAGPGEKLFF.

J is TRBJ1-4 and V is TRBV28; D call uncertain. The V end lost 1 base, the J end lost 7 bases, and 4 bases lay between the germline ends. CDR3 length equals 12 residues. From germline, CDR1 is MDHEN and CDR2 SYDVKM. CDR3 sequence reads: CASSLSSEKLFF. The CDR3 DNA is TGTGCCAGCAGTTTATCCTCTGAAAAACTGTTTTTT. Full variable domain (outside the CDR3, taken from reference TRBV28 and TRBJ1-4): DVKVTQSSRYLVKRTGEKVFLECVQDMDHENMFWYRQDPGLGLRLIYFSYDVKMKEKGDIPEGYSVSREKKERFSLILESASTNQTSMYLCASSLSSEKLFFGSGTQLSVL.

The chain couples TRBV6-1 to TRBJ2-2; 8 nucleotides match TRBD2. Per the germline V gene, CDR1 is MNHNS and CDR2 is SASEGT. Unmatched junction bases numbered 5, after V lost 7 bases and J lost 7 bases. This CDR3 has 13 amino acids. CDR3 in DNA: TGTGCCAGCAATCGCGGGGGGATCGGGGAGCTGTTTTTT. Amino acid sequence: CASNRGGIGELFF.

This clone was seen just once. The gene calls are TRBV15 and TRBJ1-2; 7 bases agree with TRBD1. In germline, CDR1 is LNHNV, CDR2 YYDKDF (reference sequence). V lost 7 bases to trimming and J lost 4 bases; unmatched junction nucleotides: 9. This CDR3 has 14 residues. The CDR3 DNA reads TGTGCCACCAACGCAGGGGGAGATAGCTATGGCTACACCTTC. Translation gives CATNAGGDSYGYTF.

The V and J genes are TRBV9 and TRBJ2-1; 10 bases line up with TRBD2. V gave up 4 bases and J gave up 4 bases; unmatched junction bases: 5. CDR1 is SGDLS, CDR2 YYNGEE, per germline. The CDR3 runs to 15 residues. The CDR3 spells CASSSGGEPYNEQFF. The CDR3 region has the DNA TGTGCCAGCAGCAGCGGGGGGGAGCCGTACAATGAGCAGTTCTTC.

The rearrangement joins TRBV27 to TRBJ2-6; no definite D call. Germline CDR1 is MNHEY and CDR2 is SMNVEV (reference sequence). V shed 3 bases and J shed 0 bases, with 0 bases lying between them. The CDR3 is 13 amino acids. The CDR3 DNA reads TGTGCCAGCAGTTTCTCTGGGGCCAACGTCCTGACTTTC. Amino acid sequence: CASSFSGANVLTF.

V gene TRBV28 combines with J gene TRBJ1-4, with D tentatively TRBD1 (6 bases). V lost 6 bases, J lost 8 bases, and 25 bases lay in between. The CDR3 loop spans 17 amino acids. Germline loops: CDR1 MDHEN, CDR2 SYDVKM. In nucleotides, the CDR3 is TGTGCCAGCAGACCTACCGGGCAAACAGGGTTAGGGGAAAAACTGTTTTTT. Its translation is CASRPTGQTGLGEKLFF. Combining the CDR3 with reference TRBV28 and TRBJ1-4 gives the whole variable domain DVKVTQSSRYLVKRTGEKVFLECVQDMDHENMFWYRQDPGLGLRLIYFSYDVKMKEKGDIPEGYSVSREKKERFSLILESASTNQTSMYLCASRPTGQTGLGEKLFFGSGTQLSVL.

This chain connects TRBV10-3 to TRBJ2-7; D might be TRBD1 or TRBD2, each matching 7 bases. The V gene lost 7 bases and the J gene lost 5 bases, with 18 bases spanning the gap. The CDR3 runs 14 residues. The germline CDR1 and CDR2 sequences are ENHRY and SYGVKD. CDR3 sequence: CAIKGSTGRDEQYF. In nucleotides, the CDR3 is TGTGCCATCAAGGGATCGACAGGGAGGGACGAGCAGTACTTC.

CDR3 DNA sequence: TGTGCCAGCTCACCAGTAGCAACTAATGAAAAACTGTTTTTT. Protein: CASSPVATNEKLFF. This chain links TRBV18 with TRBJ1-4; D ambiguous. This CDR3 has 14 amino acids. V gave up 2 bases and J gave up 0 bases, with 4 bases separating them. Germline V gene data show CDR1 as KGHSH and CDR2 as LQKENI. The full variable domain, completed using reference TRBV18 and TRBJ1-4, is NAGVMQNPRHLVRRRGQEARLRCSPMKGHSHVYWYRQLPEEGLKFMVYLQKENIIDESGMPKERFSAEFPKEGPSILRIQQVVRGDSAAYFCASSPVATNEKLFFGSGTQLSVL.

This chain links TRBV7-2 with TRBJ2-3; D is possibly TRBD1 or TRBD2 (5 bases each). V was trimmed by 3 bases and J by 3 bases, leaving 7 bases between them. CDR1 is SGHTA and CDR2 is FQGNSA in the germline V gene. This CDR3 region has 13 residues. CDR3: CASSLGPTDTQYF. CDR3 in DNA: TGTGCCAGCAGCTTGGGACCTACAGATACGCAGTATTTT.

The rearrangement links TRBV29-1 to TRBJ2-2; 9 bases match TRBD2. CDR1 and CDR2 from the germline V gene are SQVTM and ANQGSEA. This CDR3 region has 14 residues. After removal of 6 bases from V and 3 bases from J, the junction contained 5 bases not matched to a gene. The DNA for the CDR3 is TGCAGCGTATTAAGCGGGGGGCACACCGGGGAGCTGTTTTTT. Its protein is CSVLSGGHTGELFF.

In the case of this clone: The same CDR3 can be traced to other DNA sequences in this sample. As DNA, the CDR3 is TGCAGCGTTGGTGTAGGGTTCAATCAGCCCCAGCATTTT. It specifies CSVGVGFNQPQHF. V and J are TRBV29-1 and TRBJ1-5; no clear D. Deletions cut 4 bases from V and 3 bases from J, with 10 bases between. The CDR3 totals 13 residues. Germline lookup yields CDR1 SQVTM and CDR2 ANQGSEA. The whole variable domain, filled in from reference TRBV29-1 and TRBJ1-5, reads SAVISQKPSRDICQRGTSLTIQCQVDSQVTMMFWYRQQPGQSLTLIATANQGSEATYESGFVIDKFPISRPNLTFSTLTVSNMSPEDSSIYLCSVGVGFNQPQHFGDGTRLSIL.

The J gene is TRBJ1-6, the V gene TRBV28; 9 nucleotides match TRBD1. The CDR3 extends over 16 amino acids. Germline V CDR1 and CDR2: MDHEN, SYDVKM. With V trimmed by 3 bases and J by 6 bases, 6 bases remained unmatched. CDR3 residues: CASSFPPGQGNSPLHF. The CDR3 DNA is TGTGCCAGCAGTTTCCCCCCGGGACAGGGTAATTCACCCCTCCACTTT.

V gene TRBV7-6 combines with J gene TRBJ2-7; 7 positions agree with TRBD1. V gave up 5 bases and J gave up 3 bases; unmatched junction bases: 7. There are 14 residues in the CDR3. Looked up from germline, CDR1 is SGHVS and CDR2 is FNYEAQ. CDR3 DNA sequence: TGTGCCAGCAGCCCTCGAGGGGGCAACTACGAGCAGTACTTC. It is translated as CASSPRGGNYEQYF.

The chain employs TRBV18 and TRBJ2-2; TRBD2 matches 10 bases. The CDR3 length is 15 residues. Germline CDR1 and CDR2: KGHSH and LQKENI. Germline trimming cut 6 bases from V and 9 bases from J; bases unmatched to any gene: 10. CDR3 sequence: CASSPWLAGERELFF. CDR3 sequence (DNA): TGTGCCAGCTCTCCGTGGCTAGCGGGAGAGAGGGAGCTGTTTTTT.

This rearrangement joins TRBV7-8 to TRBJ2-7; no clear D gene. From germline, CDR1 is SGHVS and CDR2 FQNEAQ. Trimming removed 4 bases at V and 3 bases at J, with 7 bases between. CDR3 length equals 12 residues. CDR3 residues: CASSSLGYEQYF. CDR3 DNA: TGTGCCAGCAGCTCCCTGGGCTACGAGCAGTACTTC.

The rearrangement uses TRBV5-5 and TRBJ1-2; D not resolved. V lost 2 bases and J lost 4, with 6 bases in between. The CDR3 contains 12 residues. Germline lookup yields CDR1 SGHKS and CDR2 YYEKEE (reference sequence). The CDR3, as DNA: TGTGCCAGCAGCTTCTCGTCCTATGGCTACACCTTC. Encoded protein: CASSFSSYGYTF.

The chain carries TRBV28 and TRBJ2-5; 7 bases line up with TRBD1. CDR1 and CDR2 from the germline V gene are MDHEN and SYDVKM. Germline trimming cut 6 bases from V and 2 bases from J; bases unmatched to any gene: 12. There are 16 residues in the CDR3. The CDR3 DNA reads as TGTGCCAGCAGGAGTGACAGGGTGGACTCTCAAGAGACCCAGTACTTC. Protein: CASRSDRVDSQETQYF.

The V call is TRBV7-8, the J call TRBJ2-3; 8 bases map to TRBD1. This CDR3 region has 16 residues. V lost 3 bases to trimming and J lost 2 bases; unmatched junction nucleotides: 7. Germline-derived CDR1 and CDR2 are SGHVS and FQNEAQ. As DNA, the CDR3 is TGTGCCAGCAGCTTTGGACAGGGTTACAACACAGATACGCAGTATTTT. It yields the protein CASSFGQGYNTDTQYF.

V usage is TRBV7-2 and J usage is TRBJ2-7; 8 nucleotides align to TRBD1. With 7 bases clipped from V and 0 bases from J, the junction kept 5 bases outside the gene matches. The CDR3 is 14 amino acids. Looked up from germline, CDR1 is SGHTA and CDR2 is FQGNSA. The CDR3 spells CASTWTGSSYEQYF. The CDR3 DNA follows: TGTGCCAGCACCTGGACAGGGAGCTCCTACGAGCAGTACTTC.